This TCR beta chain comes out of a study of blood T cells in healthy people across ages. Staff drew around 10 milliliters of peripheral blood from each donor. The extraction recovered at least 5.5 micrograms of total RNA per sample. Regarding this clonotype: Its antigen is not identified.

Study-level points and caveats: Older individuals had lower TCR beta diversity per million T cells (the decline was roughly linear). The percentage of naive T cells correlated strongly with TCR beta diversity.

Next came a second PCR, run for roughly 6 to 11 cycles, which used a sample-barcoded 5' primer along with a J-beta primer mix. TCRdb re-derived calls from the 5' RACE reads in MiXCR, one entry per CDR3 protein. The repertoire holds 250,000 to 300,000 distinct CDR3 sequences, with roughly 26% as singletons. V gave up 1 base and J gave up 2 bases; unmatched junction bases: 4. CDR1 DFQATT and CDR2 SNEGSKA come from the germline V gene (reference sequence). This CDR3 has 16 amino acids. This sequence was found in a woman aged 70-85 years in good health. The chain combines TRBV20-1 with TRBJ2-1, with 11 bases identical to TRBD2. Material for sequencing was blood. The CDR3 DNA is TGCAGTGCTAGAGTTAGCGGGAGGGGGCCCTACAATGAGCAGTTCTTC. Its translation is CSARVSGRGPYNEQFF.